These 18 T cell receptor beta chains originate from one sample sequenced in a study of T cells after posttransplantation cyclophosphamide. Sampled 1 year posttransplant, controls received myeloablative marrow transplants, methotrexate and a calcineurin inhibitor. TCRdb's copy holds only in-frame clones and misses some; the assay was immunoSEQ multiplex PCR. The sample contains roughly 14,000 clones, 84% of which appear only once. The sequences come from PBMCs, collected roughly 57 weeks after allogeneic stem cell transplant with calcineurin inhibitor and methotrexate. The receptors derive from a male patient younger than 30 who received an allogeneic stem cell transplant from a related donor, was CMV-positive, and had no GVHD. Among the T cells, some may be from the graft donor.

On this clone: The sample holds other DNA sequences that translate to the same CDR3. This chain connects TRBV27 to TRBJ2-7; 11 bases fit TRBD1. The CDR3 runs to 16 residues. Losses at the gene ends were 6 bases for V and 6 bases for J; bases not matched to a gene: 13. Germline V gene data show CDR1 as MNHEY and CDR2 as SMNVEV (reference sequence). CDR3 protein: CASSRTTSGTGGEQYF. CDR3 DNA: TGTGCCAGCAGCCGAACTACCTCCGGGACAGGGGGCGAGCAGTACTTC.

This clone was counted only a few times. J is TRBJ1-1 and V is TRBV21-1; no check of the table's D call, TRBD1, against the DNA was made. TRBV21-1 is shown as a pseudogene. The CDR3 extends over 13 amino acids. Written as DNA, the CDR3 is TGTGCCAGCAGTAAGGGGAAGGACCCTGAAGCTTTCTTT. Protein: CASSKGKDPEAFF.

The chain links TRBV4-3 to TRBJ2-6, with D unresolved. This CDR3 has 13 residues. CDR1 and CDR2 (germline): LGHNA, YSLEER. The V gene lost 2 bases and the J gene lost 5 bases, with 4 bases spanning the gap. The DNA for the CDR3 is TGCGCCAGCAGCCAAAATAGGGCCAACGTCCTGACTTTC. Its protein product is CASSQNRANVLTF.

The rearrangement links TRBV28 to TRBJ1-5, with D perhaps matching TRBD1 (6 bases). Trimming shortened V by 4 bases and J by 0 bases, and 31 bases separated the two germline ends. Germline V gives CDR1 MDHEN, CDR2 SYDVKM. The CDR3 is made up of 22 amino acids. The CDR3 loop is CASSSTLLADSEDLYSNQPQHF. The CDR3 nucleotides are TGTGCCAGCAGTTCAACCCTACTGGCGGACAGCGAAGACTTATATAGCAATCAGCCCCAGCATTTT.

The V and J genes are TRBV18 and TRBJ1-6; 11 bases line up with TRBD1. The CDR3 contains 16 residues. Germline V gene sequence: CDR1 KGHSH, CDR2 LQKENI. V was pared by 2 bases and J by 8 bases, with 5 bases of the junction left unmatched. CDR3 loop: CASSPKGTGGYSPLHF. The CDR3 nucleotides read TGTGCCAGCTCACCAAAGGGGACAGGGGGATATTCACCCCTCCACTTT.

V gene TRBV6-6 combines with J gene TRBJ2-1, with 9 bases matching TRBD1. CDR3 length: 14 amino acids. Losses at the gene ends were 6 bases for V and 9 bases for J; bases not matched to a gene: 9. Germline V gene data show CDR1 as MNHNY and CDR2 as SVGAGI (reference sequence). The DNA for the CDR3 is TGTGCCAGCAGAAAGGACAGGGGCGACAGTGAGCAGTTCTTC. Its protein product is CASRKDRGDSEQFF.

The V gene is TRBV7-3, the J gene TRBJ1-6; 10 bases are a match to TRBD1. This CDR3 is built from 15 residues. Trimming at V came to 5 bases and at J to 8 bases, leaving 6 bases not matched to a gene. Germline V gene lookup returns CDR1 SGHTA and CDR2 FQGTGA. The CDR3 DNA reads as TGTGCCAGCAGCCTTGACAGGGGGCTTTATTCACCCCTCCACTTT. Its translation is CASSLDRGLYSPLHF.

V usage is TRBV18 and J usage is TRBJ2-5; no clear D. Germline CDR1 and CDR2: KGHSH and LQKENI. This CDR3 spans 15 amino acids. V dropped 4 bases and J dropped 4 bases, with 16 bases sitting between them. The CDR3 DNA reads TGTGCCAGCTCACACCGGCGGAAAGACGGAGAGACCCAGTACTTC. Translation gives CASSHRRKDGETQYF. The variable domain in full, with the rest retrieved from reference TRBV18 and TRBJ2-5, is NAGVMQNPRHLVRRRGQEARLRCSPMKGHSHVYWYRQLPEEGLKFMVYLQKENIIDESGMPKERFSAEFPKEGPSILRIQQVVRGDSAAYFCASSHRRKDGETQYFGPGTRLLVL.

This chain joins TRBV9 and TRBJ1-3, with D perhaps matching TRBD1 (6 bases). V shed 3 bases and J shed 4 bases, with 14 bases lying between them. Looked up from germline, CDR1 is SGDLS and CDR2 is YYNGEE. CDR3 size: 15 residues. CDR3 protein: CASSGHRASGNTIYF. The CDR3 DNA reads as TGTGCCAGCAGCGGCCACAGGGCTTCGGGAAACACCATATATTTT.

V is TRBV6-6 and J is TRBJ2-7, with 8 bases aligning to TRBD2. Germline V gene lookup returns CDR1 MNHNY and CDR2 SVGAGI (reference sequence). The CDR3 has 14 amino acids. V trimming: 6 bases; J trimming: 5 bases; junction bases outside the gene matches: 9. The CDR3 sequence is CASRAGTRSHEQYF. CDR3 DNA sequence: TGTGCCAGCAGGGCCGGGACTAGAAGTCACGAGCAGTACTTC.

This rearrangement joins TRBV21-1 to TRBJ2-1; the DNA was not compared with TRBD2, the D call given in the table. TRBV21-1 is an annotated pseudogene. This CDR3 is 15 amino acids long. CDR3: CASSKALAGEDEQFF. The CDR3 nucleotides read TGTGCCAGCAGCAAAGCGCTAGCGGGAGAGGATGAGCAGTTCTTC.

V is TRBV4-3 and J is TRBJ1-2; TRBD1 is a possible D gene (6 bases). CDR3 length equals 14 residues. Looked up from germline, CDR1 is LGHNA and CDR2 is YSLEER. V dropped 5 bases and J dropped 4 bases, with 14 bases sitting between them. Written as DNA, the CDR3 is TGCGCCAGCAGCGACTCGGGGGGGCTCTATGGCTACACCTTC. Protein sequence: CASSDSGGLYGYTF.

The rearrangement uses TRBV28 and TRBJ1-2; 10 positions match TRBD1. Losses at the gene ends were 10 bases for V and 7 bases for J; bases not matched to a gene: 12. The CDR3 spans 14 residues. Germline CDR1 reads MDHEN; CDR2 reads SYDVKM. CDR3 DNA sequence: TGTGCCACCGACCATCAGGGACAGGGGATTGGCTACACCTTC. This sequence encodes CATDHQGQGIGYTF.

CDR3 residues: CASTHRGGTGELFF. Written as DNA, the CDR3 is TGTGCCAGCACCCACCGGGGAGGGACCGGGGAGCTGTTTTTT. V is TRBV7-3 and J is TRBJ2-2, with TRBD2 matching over 7 bases. V shed 7 bases and J 5 bases; nucleotides not matched to a gene: 7. Germline assignment: CDR1 SGHTA and CDR2 FQGTGA. The CDR3 is 14 amino acids.

The gene calls are TRBV9 and TRBJ2-7; TRBD1 agrees at 7 bases. V was pared by 0 bases and J by 3 bases, with 3 bases of the junction left unmatched. This CDR3 is 14 amino acids long. In germline, CDR1 is SGDLS, CDR2 YYNGEE. In nucleotides, the CDR3 is TGTGCCAGCAGCGTAGAAAACAGGGGCTACGAGCAGTACTTC. Translation gives CASSVENRGYEQYF.

This clone was picked up one time. The gene calls are TRBV4-2 and TRBJ2-3, with a tentative D call TRBD2 (6 bases). This CDR3 region has 15 residues. The V end was cut by 4 bases, the J end by 3 bases, with 14 bases between. The V gene's germline CDR1 is LGHNA and CDR2 YNFKEQ. CDR3 DNA sequence: TGTGCCAGCAGCCTGGGAGACAGCGGGACAGATACGCAGTATTTT. As protein: CASSLGDSGTDTQYF.

V is TRBV7-6 and J is TRBJ2-1; weak D call: TRBD1 (6 bases). Trimming took 5 bases from V and 5 from J, leaving 16 bases between them. Germline CDR1 and CDR2: SGHVS and FNYEAQ. The CDR3 is made up of 15 amino acids. DNA for the CDR3: TGTGCCAGCAGCGGCCCAGGGGATCTCCACAATGAGCAGTTCTTC. It specifies CASSGPGDLHNEQFF.

The chain recombines TRBV4-3 with TRBJ2-6; D is ambiguous. V shed 0 bases and J shed 0 bases, with 12 bases lying between them. The CDR3 totals 18 residues. Germline assignment: CDR1 LGHNA and CDR2 YSLEER. The DNA for the CDR3 is TGCGCCAGCAGCCAAGAGTACAGCCGATTCTCTGGGGCCAACGTCCTGACTTTC. Its translation: CASSQEYSRFSGANVLTF.